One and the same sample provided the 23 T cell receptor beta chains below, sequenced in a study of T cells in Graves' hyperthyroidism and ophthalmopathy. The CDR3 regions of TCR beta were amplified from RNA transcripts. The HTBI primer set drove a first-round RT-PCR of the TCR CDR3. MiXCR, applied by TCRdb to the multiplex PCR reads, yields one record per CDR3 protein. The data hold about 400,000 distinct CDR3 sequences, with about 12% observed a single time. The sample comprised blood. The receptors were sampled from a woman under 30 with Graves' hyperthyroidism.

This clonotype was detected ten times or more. The CDR3 region has the DNA TGTGCCAGCAGCGTCCCAATGACAGGGGGTAGTATTGAAGCTTTCTTT. This codes for CASSVPMTGGSIEAFF. The chain is built from TRBV9 and TRBJ1-1, with 9 bases aligning to TRBD1. Germline loops: CDR1 SGDLS, CDR2 YYNGEE. V lost 2 bases, J lost 7 bases, and 12 bases stayed unmatched. This CDR3 region has 16 residues.

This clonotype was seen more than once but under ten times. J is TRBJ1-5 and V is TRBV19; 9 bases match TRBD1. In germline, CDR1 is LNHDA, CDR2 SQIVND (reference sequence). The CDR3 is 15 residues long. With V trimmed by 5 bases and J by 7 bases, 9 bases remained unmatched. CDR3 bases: TGTGCCAGTAGTTGGGGACAGGGTATCAACCAGCCCCAGCATTTT. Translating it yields CASSWGQGINQPQHF.

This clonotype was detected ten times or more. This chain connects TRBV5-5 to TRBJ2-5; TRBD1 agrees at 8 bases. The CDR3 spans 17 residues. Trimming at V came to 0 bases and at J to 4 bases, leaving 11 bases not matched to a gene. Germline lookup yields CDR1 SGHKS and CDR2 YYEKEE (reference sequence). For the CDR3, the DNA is TGTGCCAGCAGCTTGGGGCCGGACAGGGAAATCGGAGAGACCCAGTACTTC. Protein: CASSLGPDREIGETQYF.

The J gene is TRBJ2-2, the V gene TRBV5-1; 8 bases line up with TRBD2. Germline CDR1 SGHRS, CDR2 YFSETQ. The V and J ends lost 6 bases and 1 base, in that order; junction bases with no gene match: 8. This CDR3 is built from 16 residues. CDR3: CASTVSAGGNTGELFF. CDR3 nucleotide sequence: TGCGCCAGCACTGTCTCTGCGGGGGGGAACACCGGGGAGCTGTTTTTT.

As DNA, the CDR3 is TGTGCCAGCAGCCAATACAGGGAAAATTCACCCCTCCACTTT. Its translation is CASSQYRENSPLHF. The rearrangement uses TRBV3-1 and TRBJ1-6; maybe TRBD1 (6 bases). Trimming left V 2 bases short and J 7 bases short, with 9 bases between. Per the germline V gene, CDR1 is LGHDT and CDR2 is YNNKEL (reference sequence). This CDR3 spans 14 amino acids.

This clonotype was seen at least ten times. The CDR3, as DNA: TGTGCCTGGGATAGCGGGACTTACAATGAGCAGTTCTTC. As protein: CAWDSGTYNEQFF. The chain has TRBV30 and TRBJ2-1; TRBD2 matches at 8 bases. The V gene's germline CDR1 is GTSNPN and CDR2 SVGIG (reference sequence). The CDR3 covers 13 residues. V was clipped by 5 bases and J by 4 bases; unmatched bases: 4.

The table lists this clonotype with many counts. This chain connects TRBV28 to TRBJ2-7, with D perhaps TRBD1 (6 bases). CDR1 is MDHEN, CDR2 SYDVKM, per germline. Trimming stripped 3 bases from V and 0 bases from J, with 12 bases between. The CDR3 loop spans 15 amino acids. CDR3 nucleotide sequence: TGTGCCAGCAGTTTTAGCAGGGGTGGCTCCTACGAGCAGTACTTC. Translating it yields CASSFSRGGSYEQYF.

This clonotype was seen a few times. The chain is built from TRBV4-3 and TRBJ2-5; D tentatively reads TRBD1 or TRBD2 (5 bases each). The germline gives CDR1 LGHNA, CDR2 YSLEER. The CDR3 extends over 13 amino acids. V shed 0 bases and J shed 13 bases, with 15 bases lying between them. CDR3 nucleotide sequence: TGCGCCAGCAGCCAAGAGGTACCGGGACGGCCGTACTTC. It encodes CASSQEVPGRPYF.

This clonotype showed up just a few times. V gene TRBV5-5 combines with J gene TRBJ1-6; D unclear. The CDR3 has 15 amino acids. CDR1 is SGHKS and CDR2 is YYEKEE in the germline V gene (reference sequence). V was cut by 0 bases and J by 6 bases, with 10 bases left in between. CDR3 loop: CASSLVSGVNSPLHF. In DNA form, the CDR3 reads TGTGCCAGCAGCTTGGTTTCAGGAGTTAATTCACCCCTCCACTTT.

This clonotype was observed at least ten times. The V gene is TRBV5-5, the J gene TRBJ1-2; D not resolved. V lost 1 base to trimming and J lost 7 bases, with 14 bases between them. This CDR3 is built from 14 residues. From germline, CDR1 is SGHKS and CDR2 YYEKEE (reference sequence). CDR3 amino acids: CASSLRPRAGGYTF. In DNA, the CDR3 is TGTGCCAGCAGCTTGAGACCGAGGGCAGGTGGCTACACCTTC. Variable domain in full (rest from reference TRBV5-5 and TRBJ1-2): DAGVTQSPTHLIKTRGQQVTLRCSPISGHKSVSWYQQVLGQGPQFIFQYYEKEERGRGNFPDRFSARQFPNYSSELNVNALLLGDSALYLCASSLRPRAGGYTFGSGTRLTVV.

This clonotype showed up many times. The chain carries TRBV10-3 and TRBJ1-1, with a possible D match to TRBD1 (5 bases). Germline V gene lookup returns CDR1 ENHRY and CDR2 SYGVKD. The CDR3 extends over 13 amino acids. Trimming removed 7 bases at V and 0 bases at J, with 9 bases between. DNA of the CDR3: TGTGCCATCAACCGACAGCTGAACACTGAAGCTTTCTTT. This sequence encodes CAINRQLNTEAFF.

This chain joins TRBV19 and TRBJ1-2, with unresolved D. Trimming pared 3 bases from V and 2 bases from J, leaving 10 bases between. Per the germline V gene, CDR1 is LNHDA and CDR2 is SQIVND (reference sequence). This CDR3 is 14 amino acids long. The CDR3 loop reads CASSIDAGNYGYTF. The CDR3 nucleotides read TGTGCCAGTAGTATTGACGCCGGCAACTATGGCTACACCTTC.

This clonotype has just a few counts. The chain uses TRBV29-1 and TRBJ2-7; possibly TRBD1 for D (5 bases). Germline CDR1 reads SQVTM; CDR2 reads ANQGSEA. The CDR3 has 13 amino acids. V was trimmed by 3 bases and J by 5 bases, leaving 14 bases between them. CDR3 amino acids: CSVDTGGGDEQYF. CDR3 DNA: TGCAGCGTTGATACAGGCGGCGGCGACGAGCAGTACTTC.

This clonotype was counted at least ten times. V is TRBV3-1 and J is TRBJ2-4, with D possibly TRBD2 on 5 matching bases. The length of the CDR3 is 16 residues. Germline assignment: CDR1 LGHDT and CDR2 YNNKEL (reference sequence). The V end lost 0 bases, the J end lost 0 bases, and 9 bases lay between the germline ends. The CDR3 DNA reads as TGTGCCAGCAGCCAAGAGACTATTATAGCCAAAAACATTCAGTACTTC. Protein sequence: CASSQETIIAKNIQYF.

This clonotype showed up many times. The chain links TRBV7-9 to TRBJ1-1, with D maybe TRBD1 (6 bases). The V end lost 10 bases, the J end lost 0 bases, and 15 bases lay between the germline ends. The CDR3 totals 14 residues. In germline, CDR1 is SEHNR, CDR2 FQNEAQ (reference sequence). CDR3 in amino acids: CAIPGGPMNTEAFF. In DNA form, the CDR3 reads TGTGCCATCCCCGGGGGCCCGATGAACACTGAAGCTTTCTTT.

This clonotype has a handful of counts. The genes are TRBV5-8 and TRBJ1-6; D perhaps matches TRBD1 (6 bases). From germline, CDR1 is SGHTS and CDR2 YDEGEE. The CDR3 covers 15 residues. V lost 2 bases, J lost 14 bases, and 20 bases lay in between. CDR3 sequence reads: CASSFGDTAVGSLHF. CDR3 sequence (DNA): TGTGCCAGCAGCTTCGGGGACACCGCCGTGGGGTCCCTCCACTTT.

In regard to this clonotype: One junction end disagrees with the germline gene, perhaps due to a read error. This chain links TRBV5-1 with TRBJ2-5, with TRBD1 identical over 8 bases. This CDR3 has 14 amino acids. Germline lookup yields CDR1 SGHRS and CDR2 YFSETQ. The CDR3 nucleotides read TGCGCCAGCGGCTTAGACAGGGGACAAGAGACCCAGTACTTC. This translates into CASGLDRGQETQYF.

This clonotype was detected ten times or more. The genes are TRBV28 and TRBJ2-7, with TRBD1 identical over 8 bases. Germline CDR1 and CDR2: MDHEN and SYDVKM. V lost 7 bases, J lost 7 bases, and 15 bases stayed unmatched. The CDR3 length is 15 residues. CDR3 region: CASTPSWTGRREQYF. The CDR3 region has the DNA TGTGCCAGCACCCCTTCGTGGACAGGGCGTAGGGAGCAGTACTTC.

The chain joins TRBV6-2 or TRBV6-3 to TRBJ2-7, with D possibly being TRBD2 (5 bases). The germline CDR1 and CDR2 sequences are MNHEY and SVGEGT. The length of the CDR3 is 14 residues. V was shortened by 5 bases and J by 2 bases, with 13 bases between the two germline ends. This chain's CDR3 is CASSPLPGTYEQYF. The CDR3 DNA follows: TGTGCCAGCAGTCCACTACCCGGGACCTACGAGCAGTACTTC.

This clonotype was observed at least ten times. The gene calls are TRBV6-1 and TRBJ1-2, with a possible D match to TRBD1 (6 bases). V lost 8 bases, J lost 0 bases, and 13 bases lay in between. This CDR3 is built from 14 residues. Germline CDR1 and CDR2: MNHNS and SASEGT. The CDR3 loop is CASGGDTANYGYTF. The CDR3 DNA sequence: TGTGCCAGCGGCGGGGACACTGCTAACTATGGCTACACCTTC.

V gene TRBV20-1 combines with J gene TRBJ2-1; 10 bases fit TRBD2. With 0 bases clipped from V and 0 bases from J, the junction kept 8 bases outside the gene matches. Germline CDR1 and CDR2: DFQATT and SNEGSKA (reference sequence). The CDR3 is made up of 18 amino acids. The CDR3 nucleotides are TGCAGTGCTAGAGATAGCGGGGGGCTTCTCAGCTCCTACAATGAGCAGTTCTTC. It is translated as CSARDSGGLLSSYNEQFF.

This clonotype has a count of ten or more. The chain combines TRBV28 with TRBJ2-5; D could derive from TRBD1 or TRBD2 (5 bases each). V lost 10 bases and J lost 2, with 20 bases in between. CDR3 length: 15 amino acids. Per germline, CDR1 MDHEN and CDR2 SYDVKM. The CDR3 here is CATFPPPGTQETQYF. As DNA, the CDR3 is TGTGCCACCTTCCCCCCCCCCGGGACGCAAGAGACCCAGTACTTC.

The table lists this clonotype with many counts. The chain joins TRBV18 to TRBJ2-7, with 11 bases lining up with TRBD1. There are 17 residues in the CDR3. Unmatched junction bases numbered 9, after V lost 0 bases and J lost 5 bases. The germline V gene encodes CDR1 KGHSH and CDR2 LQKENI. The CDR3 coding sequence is TGTGCCAGCTCACCACCACACCACTGGACAGGGGGCAACGAGCAGTACTTC. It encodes CASSPPHHWTGGNEQYF.